This is a list of T cell receptor beta chains from one sample in a study of a mutant IDH1 vaccine in newly diagnosed glioma. Using immunoSEQ multiplex PCR, the repertoire was profiled, and TCRdb retains in-frame clones only, with some absent. The sample includes tens of thousands of clones, approximately 86% of them seen just once. Their specific antigens are unknown. Sequencing was performed on PBMCs, taken from a glioma patient whose treatment included an IDH1 peptide vaccine. These receptors all stem from a man aged 18-30 years with glioma. Some clones in this sample may be carry-over from other donors' samples. Both conserved end residues are part of each CDR3. A D gene is named only where the DNA matches it firmly. The size field is filled for only some rows; it gives once, few, many or a size class.

V	J	size	D	CDR3	DNA
TRBV30	TRBJ1-5	few	NA	CAWGQMSNQPQHF	TGTGCCTGGGGACAGATGAGCAATCAGCCCCAGCATTTT
TRBV9	TRBJ2-3	NA	TRBD2	CASSVGTSGGLTDTQYF	TGTGCCAGCAGCGTAGGGACTAGCGGGGGGCTCACAGATACGCAGTATTTT
TRBV4-1	TRBJ1-2	once	NA	CASSQDQSFYGYTF	TGCGCCAGCAGCCAAGATCAGTCCTTCTATGGCTACACCTTC
TRBV6-6	TRBJ1-4	NA	TRBD1	CASRRGGTGREKLFF	TGTGCCAGCAGAAGGGGAGGGACAGGGCGTGAAAAACTGTTTTTT
TRBV18	TRBJ2-1	NA	NA	CASSPLLGGMFF	TGTGCCAGCTCACCCTTGTTAGGAGGGATGTTCTTC
TRBV6-5	TRBJ1-1	few	NA	CASSYGRSEAFF	TGTGCCAGCAGTTATGGGAGATCCGAAGCTTTCTTT
TRBV9	TRBJ2-1	NA	NA	CASSVAGTIYNEQFF	TGTGCCAGCAGCGTAGCGGGGACGATCTACAATGAGCAGTTCTTC
TRBV28	TRBJ2-7	NA	NA	CASTKSHKPIHEQYF	TGTGCCAGCACTAAAAGCCATAAACCCATCCACGAGCAGTACTTC
TRBV27	TRBJ2-7	NA	NA	CAIGRGYEQYF	TGTGCCATCGGACGGGGCTACGAGCAGTACTTC
TRBV7-6	TRBJ1-6	NA	NA	CASSPAENSPLHF	TGTGCCAGCAGCCCCGCAGAGAATTCACCCCTCCACTTT
TRBV4-1	TRBJ1-1	NA	NA	CASSQSGTGAFF	TGCGCCAGCAGCCAATCGGGGACTGGGGCTTTCTTT
TRBV6-6	TRBJ2-7	NA	NA	CASSGGTAGRGYEQYF	TGTGCCAGCAGTGGAGGGACAGCGGGAAGAGGTTACGAGCAGTACTTC
TRBV7-2	TRBJ1-1	NA	NA	CASSLRRTNTEAFF	TGTGCCAGCAGCTTAAGGCGGACGAACACTGAAGCTTTCTTT
TRBV27	TRBJ2-7	NA	TRBD1	CASKEDRGSSYEQYF	TGTGCCAGCAAAGAGGACAGGGGAAGCTCCTACGAGCAGTACTTC
TRBV4-3	TRBJ1-5	NA	TRBD1	CASSPTGDNQPQHF	TGCGCCAGCAGCCCCACAGGGGACAATCAGCCCCAGCATTTT
TRBV5-4	TRBJ2-2	NA	NA	CASSPTGDYTGELFF	TGTGCCAGCAGTCCGACAGGAGATTACACCGGGGAGCTGTTTTTT
TRBV2	TRBJ1-4	NA	TRBD1	CASSRLQTGEREKLFF	TGTGCCAGCAGTCGCCTACAGACAGGGGAACGTGAAAAACTGTTTTTT
TRBV4-2	TRBJ2-3	NA	NA	CASSQRAGSDTQYF	TGTGCCAGCAGCCAGCGGGCGGGATCAGATACGCAGTATTTT